Below, 24 T cell receptor beta chains from the same sample are listed, as sequenced in a study of shared clonotypes between healthy human individuals. Measured with immunoSEQ multiplex PCR; TCRdb has only the in-frame clones, and not every one. The sample consists of millions of clones, less than 95% of them appearing once. Naive CD8 cells comprised CD45RO-negative, CCR7-positively selected cells, excluding terminally differentiated effector memory CD45RA+ cells. The sample comprised naive CD8+ T cells sorted from blood. Receptors originate from a man aged 18 to 29 in good health.

The V gene is TRBV27, the J gene TRBJ2-3; perhaps TRBD1 as D (7 bases). The CDR3 has 13 amino acids. CDR1 and CDR2 from the germline V gene are MNHEY and SMNVEV (reference sequence). The CDR3 loop is CACRQGGADTQYF. The CDR3 coding sequence is TGTGCTTGCCGGCAGGGGGGAGCGGATACGCAGTATTTT.

The chain recombines TRBV10-3 with TRBJ2-2, with D maybe TRBD1 (6 bases). Germline CDR1 and CDR2: ENHRY and SYGVKD. Trimming took 4 bases from V and 4 from J, leaving 7 bases between them. CDR3 length equals 13 residues. The DNA of the CDR3 is TGTGCCATCAGTGCAGGGGTCACCGGGGAGCTGTTTTTT. It codes for CAISAGVTGELFF.

As concerns this clone: Different DNA sequences within this sample yield the same CDR3. The genes are TRBV4-1 and TRBJ2-7; D may be TRBD2 (7 bases). V was shortened by 1 base and J by 3 bases, with 13 bases between the two germline ends. The CDR3 is made up of 15 amino acids. The germline gives CDR1 MGHRA, CDR2 YSYEKL. The CDR3 region is CASSQVGGASYEQYF. The CDR3 DNA sequence: TGCGCCAGCAGCCAAGTTGGGGGGGCAAGCTACGAGCAGTACTTC.

The chain recombines TRBV27 with TRBJ2-5; D is undetermined. With 2 bases removed from V and 0 bases from J, the gap between germline ends came to 10 bases. The CDR3 extends over 15 amino acids. Germline CDR1 and CDR2: MNHEY and SMNVEV (reference sequence). CDR3 protein: CASSLGSLYQETQYF. CDR3 coding DNA: TGTGCCAGCAGTTTAGGATCCCTGTACCAAGAGACCCAGTACTTC.

This rearrangement joins TRBV28 to TRBJ2-7, with 12 bases fitting TRBD2. V was clipped by 10 bases and J by 4 bases; unmatched bases: 5. The CDR3 loop spans 13 amino acids. Germline values: CDR1 MDHEN, CDR2 SYDVKM. CDR3: CAIRLAGEYEQYF. In DNA, the CDR3 is TGTGCCATCCGACTAGCGGGGGAGTACGAGCAGTACTTC.

This chain links TRBV9 with TRBJ2-1, with TRBD1 as a possible D gene (6 bases). Germline CDR1 SGDLS, CDR2 YYNGEE. This CDR3 has 13 residues. The V end was cut by 5 bases, the J end by 2 bases, with 8 bases between. The CDR3 region has the DNA TGTGCCAGCAGTCCAGGGGCCTACAATGAGCAGTTCTTC. It yields the protein CASSPGAYNEQFF.

The chain joins TRBV6-5 to TRBJ2-1; D remains ambiguous. Trimming shortened V by 1 base and J by 0 bases, and 7 bases separated the two germline ends. In germline, CDR1 is MNHEY, CDR2 SVGAGI. This CDR3 is 15 amino acids long. CDR3 coding DNA: TGTGCCAGCAGTTACTACAGCCTCTCCTACAATGAGCAGTTCTTC. Protein product: CASSYYSLSYNEQFF.

The CDR3 is CASSLGKTGSQYF. As DNA, the CDR3 is TGTGCCAGCAGCTTGGGAAAAACTGGGTCCCAGTACTTC. The V gene is TRBV5-6, the J gene TRBJ2-5; D is unclear. The CDR3 runs to 13 residues. Germline-derived CDR1 and CDR2 are SGHDT and YYEEEE. Trimming cost V 0 bases and J 9 bases, with 12 bases left between them.

The V and J genes are TRBV5-5 and TRBJ2-7; TRBD1 might be the D (6 bases). CDR3 length: 13 amino acids. Germline CDR1 is SGHKS and CDR2 is YYEKEE (reference sequence). V lost 4 bases to trimming and J lost 1 base, with 9 bases between them. The CDR3 here is CASSVQGSYEQYF. CDR3 DNA: TGTGCCAGCAGCGTACAGGGATCCTACGAGCAGTACTTC.

Note on this clone: Other DNA sequences in the sample encode the same CDR3. The chain carries TRBV6-5 and TRBJ1-1; the D is unclear. Trimming shortened V by 3 bases and J by 1 base, and 9 bases separated the two germline ends. Germline-derived CDR1 and CDR2 are MNHEY and SVGAGI. This CDR3 contains 14 residues. CDR3 protein: CASSYSWENTEAFF. The CDR3, as DNA: TGTGCCAGCAGTTATTCGTGGGAGAACACTGAAGCTTTCTTT.

This clone was detected only once. The chain carries TRBV5-6 and TRBJ1-2; D is unresolved. Trimming removed 0 bases from V and 5 bases from J, with 11 bases in between. This CDR3 has 14 amino acids. Germline CDR1 and CDR2: SGHDT and YYEEEE. CDR3 amino acids: CASSLGPDLYGYTF. The DNA of the CDR3 is TGTGCCAGCAGCTTGGGGCCGGACCTTTATGGCTACACCTTC.

This chain joins TRBV12-1 and TRBJ1-1; the table gives TRBD1 as D, unverified against the DNA. TRBV12-1 is flagged as a pseudogene. The CDR3 is 16 amino acids. CDR3 residues: CASSFKAGDMNTEAFF. In nucleotides, the CDR3 is TGTGCCAGCAGCTTTAAGGCAGGGGACATGAACACTGAAGCTTTCTTT.

This chain joins TRBV9 and TRBJ2-7; D is unresolved. V shed 0 bases and J shed 3 bases, with 7 bases lying between them. The CDR3 has 13 amino acids. Germline values: CDR1 SGDLS, CDR2 YYNGEE. CDR3 sequence (DNA): TGTGCCAGCAGCGTAGCAACAGACTACGAGCAGTACTTC. This encodes CASSVATDYEQYF. Using reference TRBV9 and TRBJ2-7 for the parts outside the CDR3, the full variable domain is DSGVTQTPKHLITATGQRVTLRCSPRSGDLSVYWYQQSLDQGLQFLIQYYNGEERAKGNILERFSAQQFPDLHSELNLSSLELGDSALYFCASSVATDYEQYFGPGTRLTVT.

The chain links TRBV4-1 to TRBJ1-5, with D perhaps matching TRBD1 (6 bases). CDR1 is MGHRA and CDR2 is YSYEKL in the germline V gene. This CDR3 has 15 residues. V was trimmed by 2 bases and J by 6 bases, leaving 14 bases between them. The CDR3 region is CASSQLQGVSQPQHF. Written as DNA, the CDR3 is TGCGCCAGCAGCCAATTACAGGGTGTCAGTCAGCCCCAGCATTTT.

The genes are TRBV19 and TRBJ2-7; D remains unclear. V lost 3 bases and J lost 0, with 9 bases in between. The germline CDR1 and CDR2 sequences are LNHDA and SQIVND (reference sequence). The CDR3 runs 14 residues. CDR3 sequence: CASSMSSTSYEQYF. In DNA form, the CDR3 reads TGTGCCAGTAGTATGTCGTCCACCTCCTACGAGCAGTACTTC.

The chain employs TRBV30 and TRBJ1-6, with D perhaps TRBD1 (6 bases). Germline lookup yields CDR1 GTSNPN and CDR2 SVGIG (reference sequence). The V end lost 0 bases, the J end lost 9 bases, and 12 bases lay between the germline ends. The CDR3 runs to 14 residues. In DNA, the CDR3 is TGTGCCTGGAGTGTGGGTCAGGGGAGTTCACCCCTCCACTTT. It encodes CAWSVGQGSSPLHF.

The chain links TRBV13 to TRBJ2-5, with 7 bases that match TRBD2. J lost 2 bases, V lost 5 bases, and 8 bases had no gene match. Germline V gives CDR1 PRHDT, CDR2 FYEKMQ (reference sequence). The CDR3 is made up of 15 amino acids. CDR3 in DNA: TGTGCCAGCAGCCCCCCCGGTAGCGGGCAAGAGACCCAGTACTTC. Its protein is CASSPPGSGQETQYF.

The V and J genes are TRBV28 and TRBJ2-7, with D tentatively TRBD1 (6 bases). Looked up from germline, CDR1 is MDHEN and CDR2 is SYDVKM. The V and J ends lost 6 bases and 7 bases respectively, with 19 bases between them. The CDR3 has 14 amino acids. The CDR3 DNA reads as TGTGCCAGCAGCGTACCTTTGAGAGGGGGAGAGCAGTACTTC. This encodes CASSVPLRGGEQYF.

The chain uses TRBV7-8 and TRBJ2-3; 8 nucleotides line up with TRBD1. Trimming removed 4 bases from V and 2 bases from J; junction bases left unmatched: 8. The CDR3 runs to 16 residues. Looked up from germline, CDR1 is SGHVS and CDR2 is FQNEAQ. The CDR3: CASSSGQASLTDTQYF. In nucleotides, the CDR3 is TGTGCCAGCAGCTCGGGACAGGCTAGTCTCACAGATACGCAGTATTTT.

The chain couples TRBV4-1 to TRBJ2-1; no reliable D call. V was trimmed by 1 base and J by 0 bases, leaving 7 bases between them. The length of the CDR3 is 15 residues. Germline assignment: CDR1 MGHRA and CDR2 YSYEKL. CDR3 in amino acids: CASSQVLGSYNEQFF. CDR3 bases: TGCGCCAGCAGCCAAGTATTGGGCTCCTACAATGAGCAGTTCTTC.

Here the CDR3 DNA reads TGTGCCAGCAGCGTAACGGACTCAGACTTTGAAAAACTGTTTTTT. Protein: CASSVTDSDFEKLFF. This chain uses TRBV9 with TRBJ1-4, with D uncertain. CDR3 length: 15 residues. Per germline, CDR1 SGDLS and CDR2 YYNGEE. Trimming left V 1 base short and J 7 bases short, with 14 bases between. Together with reference TRBV9 and TRBJ1-4, the CDR3 gives the full variable domain: DSGVTQTPKHLITATGQRVTLRCSPRSGDLSVYWYQQSLDQGLQFLIQYYNGEERAKGNILERFSAQQFPDLHSELNLSSLELGDSALYFCASSVTDSDFEKLFFGSGTQLSVL.

CDR3 residues: CASSPRTPRAFF. The CDR3 nucleotides are TGTGCCAGCAGTCCACGGACTCCGCGGGCTTTCTTT. The chain is built from TRBV27 and TRBJ1-1; D is undetermined. V was pared by 5 bases and J by 11 bases, with 15 bases between. CDR1 is MNHEY and CDR2 is SMNVEV in the germline V gene (reference sequence). The CDR3 loop spans 12 amino acids.

The gene calls are TRBV29-1 and TRBJ1-2; perhaps TRBD1 as D (5 bases). Per the germline V gene, CDR1 is SQVTM and CDR2 is ANQGSEA. The CDR3 consists of 12 residues. Trimming took off 2 bases at V and 12 bases at J, with 16 bases between the two ends. The CDR3 spells CSVEFLGPGDTF. CDR3 in DNA: TGCAGCGTTGAATTTCTAGGCCCGGGGGACACCTTC.

The rearrangement links TRBV4-1 to TRBJ1-5; a possible D gene is TRBD1 (5 bases). The V end was cut by 4 bases, the J end by 6 bases, with 13 bases between. This CDR3 is built from 14 residues. Germline loops: CDR1 MGHRA, CDR2 YSYEKL. The CDR3 protein is CASSPRQGTQPQHF. CDR3 nucleotides: TGCGCCAGCAGCCCTCGCCAGGGAACTCAGCCCCAGCATTTT.